A selection of T cell receptor beta chains follows, all from one sample in a study of vaccination effects on CD4 cells after COVID-19. Clones were read by immunoSEQ multiplex PCR, and TCRdb kept only the in-frame ones, dropping some. The sample holds tens of thousands of clones, 65% to 80% seen once. Their antigens remain unidentified. Sequences were derived from CD4+ T cells from PBMCs cultured with HIV peptides, sampled before COVID-19 vaccination. These receptors were taken from a human donor who had a prior SARS-CoV-2 infection. The CDR3 runs from the conserved cysteine through the conserved F or W. Fields, in order: J gene, V gene, clone size, D gene, CDR3 protein, CDR3 DNA. A D gene is named only where the DNA matches it firmly. A clone size is listed for some rows: how often the clone was seen (once, few, many), or a class if it is expanded.

TRBJ1-2 | TRBV21-1 | - | - | CASSRRVDRGPSNYGYTF | TGTGCCAGCAGCAGAAGGGTAGACAGGGGGCCCTCTAACTATGGCTACACCTTC
TRBJ1-6 | TRBV30 | - | - | CACQTGNSYNSPLHF | TGTGCCTGCCAGACGGGCAACTCCTATAATTCACCCCTCCACTTT
TRBJ2-7 | TRBV7-3 | - | - | CASSSGGEQYF | TGTGCCAGCAGCTCGGGCGGCGAGCAGTACTTC
TRBJ1-2 | TRBV4-1 | - | - | CASSQPTRGGLTYGYTF | TGCGCCAGCAGCCAACCTACCCGAGGAGGACTGACCTATGGCTACACCTTC
TRBJ2-1 | TRBV2 | - | TRBD2 | CASLGGLAGGRGYNEQFF | TGTGCCAGCCTGGGGGGTCTAGCGGGAGGTCGGGGCTACAATGAGCAGTTCTTC
TRBJ1-1 | TRBV5-1 | - | - | CASSRGGGDTEAFF | TGCGCCAGCAGCCGGGGCGGGGGGGACACTGAAGCTTTCTTT
TRBJ2-1 | TRBV7-9 | - | TRBD1 | CASSIDRGGYNEQFF | TGTGCCAGCAGCATAGACAGGGGCGGCTACAATGAGCAGTTCTTC
TRBJ1-6 | TRBV5-6 | - | TRBD1 | CASSLDRGLNSPLHF | TGTGCCAGCAGCTTGGACAGGGGGCTGAATTCACCCCTCCACTTT
TRBJ1-2 | TRBV5-1 | - | - | CASSLGSSGYTF | TGCGCCAGCAGCTTGGGAAGCAGTGGCTACACCTTC
TRBJ1-2 | TRBV7-2 | - | - | CASSRRRGAPDGYTF | TGTGCCAGCAGTCGCAGGCGGGGGGCGCCGGATGGCTACACCTTC
TRBJ2-3 | TRBV5-1 | - | - | CASSFAGEARDTQYF | TGCGCCAGCAGCTTTGCAGGGGAAGCGCGAGATACGCAGTATTTT
TRBJ1-1 | TRBV5-8 | - | - | CASSPGFGRTGDTEAFF | TGTGCCAGCAGCCCCGGATTCGGAAGGACTGGGGACACTGAAGCTTTCTTT
TRBJ2-7 | TRBV3-1/TRBV3-2 | - | - | CASSGGFRFYEQYF | TGTGCCAGCAGCGGAGGTTTTAGATTCTACGAGCAGTACTTC
TRBJ2-4 | TRBV5-1 | once | - | CASREEVTKNIQYF | TGCGCCAGCAGGGAGGAGGTTACCAAAAACATTCAGTACTTC
TRBJ1-6 | TRBV5-4 | - | - | CASSWERGSSYNSPLHF | TGTGCCAGCAGCTGGGAGCGGGGAAGCTCCTATAATTCACCCCTCCACTTT
TRBJ2-7 | TRBV5-6 | - | - | CASSPRWTEHFYEQYF | TGTGCCAGCAGCCCGAGGTGGACAGAGCATTTCTACGAGCAGTACTTC
TRBJ1-1 | TRBV6-4 | - | - | CASSDRVPGAGYHTEAFF | TGTGCCAGCAGTGACCGTGTCCCAGGGGCCGGTTACCACACTGAAGCTTTCTTT
TRBJ2-5 | TRBV2 | - | TRBD2 | CASSEASGDETQYF | TGTGCCAGCAGTGAAGCTAGCGGGGACGAGACCCAGTACTTC
TRBJ1-2 | TRBV3-1/TRBV3-2 | - | - | CASSQSTGTYYGYTF | TGTGCCAGCAGCCAATCAACCGGGACATACTATGGCTACACCTTC
TRBJ2-5 | TRBV6-5 | - | TRBD2 | CASSYSLAGYQETQYF | TGTGCCAGCAGTTACTCCCTAGCGGGGTACCAAGAGACCCAGTACTTC
TRBJ2-5 | TRBV7-2 | - | - | CASSLRAGKEYF | TGTGCCAGCAGCTTACGGGCGGGGAAGGAGTACTTC
TRBJ1-6 | TRBV11-3 | - | - | CASSLRSVANSPLHF | TGTGCCAGCAGCTTACGGTCCGTCGCGAATTCACCCCTCCACTTT
TRBJ2-3 | TRBV7-3 | - | TRBD2 | CASSHDPGSSGGSQYF | TGTGCCAGCAGCCACGACCCGGGAAGTAGCGGGGGATCGCAGTATTTT
TRBJ2-5 | TRBV9 | - | TRBD2 | CASSPWTSGGAYQETQYF | TGTGCCAGCAGCCCCTGGACTAGCGGGGGGGCGTACCAAGAGACCCAGTACTTC
TRBJ2-5 | TRBV5-6 | - | - | CASSQGGGGETQYF | TGTGCCAGCAGCCAAGGGGGGGGCGGGGAGACCCAGTACTTC
TRBJ2-5 | TRBV11-2 | - | - | CASSLVGGFQETQYF | TGTGCCAGCAGCTTAGTCGGGGGTTTCCAAGAGACCCAGTACTTC
TRBJ1-3 | TRBV11-2 | - | - | CASSRQMAGNTIYF | TGTGCCAGCAGCAGACAGATGGCTGGAAACACCATATATTTT
TRBJ2-3 | TRBV7-2 | - | - | CASSSFRADTQYF | TGTGCCAGCAGCTCCTTCAGGGCAGATACGCAGTATTTT
TRBJ2-5 | TRBV2 | few | TRBD1 | CASRRDRGGSDQETQYF | TGTGCCAGCAGGCGGGACAGGGGAGGGTCGGATCAAGAGACCCAGTACTTC
TRBJ2-4 | TRBV19 | - | - | CASSTRQANIQYF | TGTGCCAGTAGTACAAGACAGGCGAACATTCAGTACTTC
TRBJ2-5 | TRBV10-3 | - | - | CAISESTGKETQYF | TGTGCCATCAGTGAGTCTACAGGGAAAGAGACCCAGTACTTC
TRBJ1-4 | TRBV2 | once | - | CASSLGQINEKLFF | TGTGCCAGCAGTTTAGGACAGATTAATGAAAAACTGTTTTTT
TRBJ2-3 | TRBV7-2 | - | - | CASSVRQFSTDTQYF | TGTGCCAGCAGCGTGAGACAGTTTAGCACAGATACGCAGTATTTT
TRBJ2-3 | TRBV30 | - | - | CAWSLGLGDDTQYF | TGTGCCTGGAGTCTGGGACTCGGGGACGATACGCAGTATTTT
TRBJ2-3 | TRBV27 | once | TRBD1 | CASSSYRGSLSDTQYF | TGTGCCAGCAGTTCTTACAGGGGATCGTTGTCAGATACGCAGTATTTT
TRBJ1-6 | TRBV28 | few | TRBD1 | CASSGGQGLSPLHF | TGTGCCAGCAGTGGGGGACAGGGGCTTTCACCCCTCCACTTT
TRBJ1-2 | TRBV20-1 | - | - | CSASTGFYGYTF | TGCAGTGCTAGTACTGGTTTCTATGGCTACACCTTC
TRBJ1-2 | TRBV4-3 | - | TRBD1 | CASSQLGDSLFYGYTF | TGCGCCAGCAGCCAACTGGGGGACAGCCTCTTCTATGGCTACACCTTC
TRBJ2-7 | TRBV18 | - | - | CASSPAPTHEQYF | TGTGCCAGCTCACCTGCCCCCACCCACGAGCAGTACTTC
TRBJ2-2 | TRBV9 | few | - | CASSVGSSITGELFF | TGTGCCAGCAGCGTAGGAAGCTCTATCACCGGGGAGCTGTTTTTT
TRBJ2-1 | TRBV30 | - | TRBD2 | CAWRLAGGPPYNEQFF | TGTGCCTGGAGGCTAGCGGGAGGGCCCCCCTACAATGAGCAGTTCTTC
TRBJ2-5 | TRBV2 | - | - | CARTYGPAKRPQETQYF | TGTGCCAGGACTTATGGGCCGGCGAAGAGACCCCAAGAGACCCAGTACTTC
TRBJ2-5 | TRBV5-6 | - | - | CASSPAGGQGETQYF | TGTGCCAGCAGCCCCGCGGGTGGGCAAGGGGAGACCCAGTACTTC
TRBJ1-1 | TRBV10-3 | - | - | CATLRAGLFMNTEAFF | TGTGCCACACTCCGGGCAGGTCTTTTCATGAACACTGAAGCTTTCTTT
TRBJ2-3 | TRBV5-4 | - | - | CASSLNREDTQYF | TGTGCCAGCAGTCTTAACAGGGAGGATACGCAGTATTTT